The 2 T cell receptor beta chains in this list originate from one sample, sequenced in a study of CD8+ T cells in alopecia areata. Treatment: oral pan-JAK inhibitor, 5-10 mg twice daily. Following RNA extraction, reverse transcription yielded cDNA that acted as the sequencing template. TCRdb keeps only in-frame clones here, not all; method: immunoSEQ multiplex PCR. Of some 150,000 clones in the sample, roughly 63% were seen once. The input for sequencing was CD4+ T cells sorted from blood, taken at approximately week 56, from a patient treated with tofacitinib. The receptors were sampled from a human donor with alopecia areata.

The V and J genes are TRBV7-9 and TRBJ2-1; 7 positions match TRBD2. The CDR3 sequence is 13 residues long. V dropped 2 bases and J dropped 6; count of bases not matched to a gene: 1. The germline V gene has CDR1 SEHNR and CDR2 FQNEAQ (reference sequence). The CDR3 region has the DNA TGTGCCAGCAGCTTATGGGAGGGCAATGAGCAGTTCTTC. Its translation: CASSLWEGNEQFF.

The chain carries TRBV5-6 and TRBJ2-2; no definite D call. CDR1 is SGHDT and CDR2 is YYEEEE in the germline V gene. Trimming pared 4 bases from V and 3 bases from J, leaving 4 bases between. The CDR3 runs to 12 residues. The CDR3 sequence: CASSRDTGELFF. The CDR3 bases are TGTGCCAGCAGCAGGGACACCGGGGAGCTGTTTTTT.